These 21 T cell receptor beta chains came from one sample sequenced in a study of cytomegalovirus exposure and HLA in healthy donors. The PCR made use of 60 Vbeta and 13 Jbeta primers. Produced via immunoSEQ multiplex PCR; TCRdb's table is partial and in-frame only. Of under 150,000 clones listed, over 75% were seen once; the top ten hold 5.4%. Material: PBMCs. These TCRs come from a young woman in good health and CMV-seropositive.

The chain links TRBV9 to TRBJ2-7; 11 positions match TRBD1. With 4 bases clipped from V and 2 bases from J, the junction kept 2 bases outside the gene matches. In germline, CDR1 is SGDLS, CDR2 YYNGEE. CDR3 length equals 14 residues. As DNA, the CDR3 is TGTGCCAGCAGCCGGGACAGGGGGACCTACGAGCAGTACTTC. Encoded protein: CASSRDRGTYEQYF.

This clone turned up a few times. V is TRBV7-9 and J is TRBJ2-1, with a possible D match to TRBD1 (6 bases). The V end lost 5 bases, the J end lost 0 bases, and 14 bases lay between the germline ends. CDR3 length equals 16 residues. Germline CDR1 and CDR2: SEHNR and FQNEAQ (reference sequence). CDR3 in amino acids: CASSHRADSSYNEQFF. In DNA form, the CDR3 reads TGTGCCAGCAGCCACAGGGCAGATAGCTCCTACAATGAGCAGTTCTTC.

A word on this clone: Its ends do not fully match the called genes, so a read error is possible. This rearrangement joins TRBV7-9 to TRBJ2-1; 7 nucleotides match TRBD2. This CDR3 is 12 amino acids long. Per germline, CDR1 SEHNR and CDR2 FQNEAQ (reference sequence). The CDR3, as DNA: TGTTCCAGCAGCTGGGGGGGGAATGAGCAGTTCTTC. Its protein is CSSSWGGNEQFF. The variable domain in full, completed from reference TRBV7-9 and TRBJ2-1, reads DTGVSQNPRHKITKRGQNVTFRCDPISEHNRLYWYRQTLGQGPEFLTYFQNEAQLEKSRLLSDRFSAERPKGSFSTLEIQRTEQGDSAMYLCSSSWGGNEQFFGPGTRLTVL.

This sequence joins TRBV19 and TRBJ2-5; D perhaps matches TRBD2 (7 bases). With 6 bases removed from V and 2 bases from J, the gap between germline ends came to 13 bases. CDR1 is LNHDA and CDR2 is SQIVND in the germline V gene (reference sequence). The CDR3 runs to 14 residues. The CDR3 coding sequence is TGTGCCAGTAGGGTGGGAGGGGGTCAAGAGACCCAGTACTTC. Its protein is CASRVGGGQETQYF.

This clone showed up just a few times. CDR3 nucleotide sequence: TGTGCCAGCTCACCACCGGAGGGTACGGCTGAGCAGTTCTTC. It codes for CASSPPEGTAEQFF. This chain uses TRBV18 with TRBJ2-1; D perhaps matches TRBD2 (6 bases). The CDR3 spans 14 residues. Germline CDR1 and CDR2: KGHSH and LQKENI. V was trimmed by 0 bases and J by 9 bases, leaving 12 bases between them.

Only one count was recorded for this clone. This CDR3 reads CASSSYVYNEQFF. The CDR3 DNA reads TGTGCCAGCAGCTCGTATGTCTACAATGAGCAGTTCTTC. The gene calls are TRBV7-3 and TRBJ2-1, with D unresolved. V gave up 4 bases and J gave up 3 bases, with 7 bases separating them. The CDR3 has 13 residues. From germline, CDR1 is SGHTA and CDR2 FQGTGA.

The CDR3 nucleotides read TGTGCCAGCAGTTTACTCTGGGGCGGGAGGGCCGAGTTTGGTGAGCAGTTCTTC. Translating it yields CASSLLWGGRAEFGEQFF. The chain carries TRBV27 and TRBJ2-1, with 9 bases that match TRBD2. This CDR3 comprises 18 residues. J was trimmed by 9 bases and V by 2 bases; bases with no gene match: 17. Per the germline V gene, CDR1 is MNHEY and CDR2 is SMNVEV (reference sequence).

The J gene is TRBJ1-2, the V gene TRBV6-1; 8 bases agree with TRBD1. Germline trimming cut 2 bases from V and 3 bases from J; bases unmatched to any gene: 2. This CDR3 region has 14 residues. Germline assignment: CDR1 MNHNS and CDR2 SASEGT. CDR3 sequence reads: CASSEKDRDYGYTF. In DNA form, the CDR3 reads TGTGCCAGCAGTGAAAAGGACAGGGACTATGGCTACACCTTC.

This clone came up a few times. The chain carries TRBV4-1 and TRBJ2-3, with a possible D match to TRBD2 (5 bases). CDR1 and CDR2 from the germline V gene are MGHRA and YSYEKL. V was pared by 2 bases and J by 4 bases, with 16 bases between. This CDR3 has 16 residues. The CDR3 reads CASSQRGNTLSDTQYF. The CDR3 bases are TGCGCCAGCAGCCAACGGGGAAACACGCTATCAGATACGCAGTATTTT.

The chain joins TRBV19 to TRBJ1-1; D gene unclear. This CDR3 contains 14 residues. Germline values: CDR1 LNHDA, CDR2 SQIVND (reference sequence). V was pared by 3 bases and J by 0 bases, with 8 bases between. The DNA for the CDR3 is TGTGCCAGTAGTATCCGGACTGTGAACACTGAAGCTTTCTTT. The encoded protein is CASSIRTVNTEAFF.

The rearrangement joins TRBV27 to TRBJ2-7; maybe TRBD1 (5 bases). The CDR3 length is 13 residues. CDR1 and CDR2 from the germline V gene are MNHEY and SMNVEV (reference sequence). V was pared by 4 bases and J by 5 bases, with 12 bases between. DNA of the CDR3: TGTGCCAGCAGTTGGCAGGGAAGGAACGAGCAGTACTTC. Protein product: CASSWQGRNEQYF.

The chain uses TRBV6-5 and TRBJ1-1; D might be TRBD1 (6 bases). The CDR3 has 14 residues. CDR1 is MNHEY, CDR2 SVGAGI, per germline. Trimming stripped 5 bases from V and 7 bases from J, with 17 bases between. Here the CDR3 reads CASSRPGHTVEAFF. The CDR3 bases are TGTGCCAGCAGTCGACCGGGACATACCGTTGAAGCTTTCTTT.

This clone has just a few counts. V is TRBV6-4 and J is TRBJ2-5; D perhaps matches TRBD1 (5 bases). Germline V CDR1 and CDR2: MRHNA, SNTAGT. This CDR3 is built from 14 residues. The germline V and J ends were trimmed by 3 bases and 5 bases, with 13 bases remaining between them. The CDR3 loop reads CASSEGVGEETQYF. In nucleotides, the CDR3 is TGTGCCAGCAGTGAAGGGGTTGGAGAGGAGACCCAGTACTTC.

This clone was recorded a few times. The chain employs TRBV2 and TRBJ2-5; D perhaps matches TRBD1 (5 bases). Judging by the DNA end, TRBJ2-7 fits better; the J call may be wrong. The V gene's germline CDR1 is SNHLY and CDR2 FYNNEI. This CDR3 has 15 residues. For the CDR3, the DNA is TGTGCCAGCAGTGAAGCCGGTGGCCCAGGGTACGAGCAGTACTTC. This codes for CASSEAGGPGYEQYF.

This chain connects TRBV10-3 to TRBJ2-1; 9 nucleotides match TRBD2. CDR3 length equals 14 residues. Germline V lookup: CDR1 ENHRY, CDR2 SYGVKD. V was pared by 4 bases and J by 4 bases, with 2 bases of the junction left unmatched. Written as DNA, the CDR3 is TGTGCCATCAGTGGGACTAGCGCTTACAATGAGCAGTTCTTC. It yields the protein CAISGTSAYNEQFF.

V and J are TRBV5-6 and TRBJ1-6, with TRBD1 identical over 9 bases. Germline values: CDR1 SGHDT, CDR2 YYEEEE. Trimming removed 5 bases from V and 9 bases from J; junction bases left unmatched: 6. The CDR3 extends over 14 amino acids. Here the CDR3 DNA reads TGTGCCAGCAGGGGCGGACAGGGGACTTCACCCCTCCACTTT. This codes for CASRGGQGTSPLHF.

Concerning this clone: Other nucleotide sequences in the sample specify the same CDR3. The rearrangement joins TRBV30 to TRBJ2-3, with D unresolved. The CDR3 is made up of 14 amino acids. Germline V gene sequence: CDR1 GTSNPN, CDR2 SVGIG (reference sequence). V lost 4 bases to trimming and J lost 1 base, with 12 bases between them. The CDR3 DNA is TGTGCCTGGAAGACAACTGGTGGCACAGATACGCAGTATTTT. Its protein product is CAWKTTGGTDTQYF.

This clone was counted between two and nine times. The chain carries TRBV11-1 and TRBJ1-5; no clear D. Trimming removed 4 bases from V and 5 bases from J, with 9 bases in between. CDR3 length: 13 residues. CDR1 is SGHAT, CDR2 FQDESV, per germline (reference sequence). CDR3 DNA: TGTGCCAGCAGCTCAGATACAGATCAGCCCCAGCATTTT. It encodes CASSSDTDQPQHF.

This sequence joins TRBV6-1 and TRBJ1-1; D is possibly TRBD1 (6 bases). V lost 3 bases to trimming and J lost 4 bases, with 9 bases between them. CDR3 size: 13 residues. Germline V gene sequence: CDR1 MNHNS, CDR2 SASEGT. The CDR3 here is CASSDIGGTEAFF. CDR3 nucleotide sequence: TGTGCCAGCAGTGATATAGGGGGCACTGAAGCTTTCTTT.

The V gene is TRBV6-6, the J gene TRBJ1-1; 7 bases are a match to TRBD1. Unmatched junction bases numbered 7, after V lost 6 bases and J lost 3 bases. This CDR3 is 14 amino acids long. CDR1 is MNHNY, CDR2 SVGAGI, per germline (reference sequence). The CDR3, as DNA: TGTGCCAGCAGCCTGACAGGGTCTGACACTGAAGCTTTCTTT. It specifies CASSLTGSDTEAFF.

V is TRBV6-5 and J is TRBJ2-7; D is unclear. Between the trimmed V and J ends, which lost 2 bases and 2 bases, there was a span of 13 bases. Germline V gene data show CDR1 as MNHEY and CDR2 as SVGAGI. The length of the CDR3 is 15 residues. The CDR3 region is CASSYGRRMTYEQYF. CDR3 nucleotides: TGTGCCAGCAGTTACGGGCGTCGGATGACCTACGAGCAGTACTTC.